These 27 T cell receptor beta chains were all obtained from the same sample, sequenced in a study of T cell responses to AZD1222 COVID-19 vaccine. The repertoire was sequenced with immunoSEQ multiplex PCR; TCRdb's copy has only in-frame clones and lacks some. The sample records around 96,000 clones, 80% to 95% being singletons. The starting material was peripheral blood, obtained 28 days after the second AZD1222 dose. The origin of the receptors is an adult who received the AZD1222 COVID-19 vaccine.

The chain combines TRBV7-2 with TRBJ2-1; D unresolved. V lost 1 base to trimming and J lost 10 bases, with 8 bases between them. There are 12 residues in the CDR3. CDR1 is SGHTA, CDR2 FQGNSA, per germline. CDR3 bases: TGTGCCAGCAGCTTAGACTTTAACGAGCAGTTCTTC. Its protein is CASSLDFNEQFF. Looking up the rest from reference TRBV7-2 and TRBJ2-1 gives the full variable domain: GAGVSQSPSNKVTEKGKDVELRCDPISGHTALYWYRQSLGQGLEFLIYFQGNSAPDKSGLPSDRFSAERTGGSVSTLTIQRTQQEDSAVYLCASSLDFNEQFFGPGTRLTVL.

V is TRBV12-3 or TRBV12-4 and J is TRBJ2-7; D might be TRBD1 (6 bases). This CDR3 region has 13 residues. V lost 5 bases to trimming and J lost 0 bases, with 8 bases between them. As DNA, the CDR3 is TGTGCCAGCAGTCCACAGGGCTCCTACGAGCAGTACTTC. It encodes CASSPQGSYEQYF.

The V call is TRBV18, the J call TRBJ1-1; 8 positions match TRBD1. Germline V CDR1 and CDR2: KGHSH, LQKENI. V shed 4 bases and J 0 bases; nucleotides not matched to a gene: 7. The CDR3 loop spans 16 amino acids. CDR3 region: CASSLDRAYLNTEAFF. The CDR3 DNA follows: TGTGCCAGCTCACTGGACAGGGCGTACCTGAACACTGAAGCTTTCTTT.

The DNA of the CDR3 is TGTGCCAGTAGTAGGGATTATGGCTACACCTTC. This translates into CASSRDYGYTF. The chain has TRBV19 and TRBJ1-2, with D hard to call. V dropped 4 bases and J dropped 5 bases, with 5 bases sitting between them. Germline values: CDR1 LNHDA, CDR2 SQIVND (reference sequence). CDR3 size: 11 residues.

The rearrangement links TRBV2 to TRBJ2-1, with 10 positions matching TRBD2. The germline V gene has CDR1 SNHLY and CDR2 FYNNEI. The V segment lost 5 bases and the J segment 2 bases; nucleotides outside the gene matches: 3. The CDR3 has 15 amino acids. Written as DNA, the CDR3 is TGTGCCAGCAGTTCTAGCGGGAGCCCCTACAATGAGCAGTTCTTC. Amino acids: CASSSSGSPYNEQFF.

The V gene is TRBV15, the J gene TRBJ2-7; TRBD1 is a possible D gene (5 bases). Germline CDR1 LNHNV, CDR2 YYDKDF (reference sequence). The germline V and J ends were trimmed by 3 bases and 0 bases, with 12 bases remaining between them. This CDR3 is built from 15 residues. The chain's CDR3 is CATSRWGVLSYEQYF. In DNA, the CDR3 is TGTGCCACCAGCAGGTGGGGCGTTCTCTCCTACGAGCAGTACTTC.

The V call is TRBV5-8, the J call TRBJ1-6; the D is unclear. Germline-derived CDR1 and CDR2 are SGHTS and YDEGEE. V lost 4 bases, J lost 9 bases, and 11 bases lay in between. The CDR3 covers 13 residues. CDR3 DNA sequence: TGTGCCAGCAGCCCTATCCCGGGTTCACCCCTCCACTTT. Protein product: CASSPIPGSPLHF.

This chain links TRBV4-1 with TRBJ1-1; TRBD1 matches at 11 bases. Germline values: CDR1 MGHRA, CDR2 YSYEKL. CDR3 size: 16 residues. V lost 3 bases, J lost 1 base, and 4 bases stayed unmatched. CDR3 in amino acids: CASSQAGTGGNTEAFF. The CDR3 DNA follows: TGCGCCAGCAGCCAGGCCGGGACAGGGGGGAACACTGAAGCTTTCTTT.

This clone came up once. This chain joins TRBV5-1 and TRBJ2-2; D uncertain. Germline CDR1 reads SGHRS; CDR2 reads YFSETQ. This CDR3 has 14 amino acids. V was shortened by 3 bases and J by 0 bases, with 6 bases between the two germline ends. The CDR3 DNA sequence: TGCGCCAGCAGCTCTTATTCGAACACCGGGGAGCTGTTTTTT. It translates to CASSSYSNTGELFF.

This chain uses TRBV12-3 or TRBV12-4 with TRBJ1-5, with D uncertain. V lost 5 bases to trimming and J lost 3 bases, with 8 bases between them. The CDR3 runs to 13 residues. The CDR3 DNA sequence: TGTGCCAGCAGTCCCGGCCACAATCAGCCCCAGCATTTT. Its translation is CASSPGHNQPQHF.

In this sample, this clone turned up a few times. V usage is TRBV19 and J usage is TRBJ1-5, with 8 bases that match TRBD1. V trimming: 5 bases; J trimming: 4 bases; junction bases outside the gene matches: 4. CDR3 length equals 14 residues. Germline values: CDR1 LNHDA, CDR2 SQIVND (reference sequence). The CDR3 spells CASSSRDRNQPQHF. CDR3 DNA: TGTGCCAGTAGTTCCCGGGACAGGAATCAGCCCCAGCATTTT.

The chain joins TRBV5-1 to TRBJ1-2; perhaps TRBD1 as D (5 bases). V dropped 0 bases and J dropped 4 bases, with 10 bases sitting between them. Germline V gives CDR1 SGHRS, CDR2 YFSETQ. This CDR3 is 14 amino acids long. The CDR3 is CASSLGGATYGYTF. As DNA, the CDR3 is TGCGCCAGCAGCTTGGGTGGGGCTACCTATGGCTACACCTTC.

This clone was found once. The chain recombines TRBV19 with TRBJ1-3; D unclear. The CDR3 consists of 14 residues. Looked up from germline, CDR1 is LNHDA and CDR2 is SQIVND (reference sequence). Trimming removed 3 bases at V and 6 bases at J, with 12 bases between. The CDR3 bases are TGTGCCAGTAGTATTACTTCTTGGCTAAACACCATATATTTT. It yields the protein CASSITSWLNTIYF.

The chain is built from TRBV5-4 and TRBJ1-2, with D possibly TRBD1 on 6 matching bases. Germline V lookup: CDR1 SGHNT, CDR2 YYREEE (reference sequence). V lost 1 base and J 4 bases, leaving 17 bases between the germline ends. CDR3 length: 16 residues. CDR3 DNA sequence: TGTGCCAGCAGCTTGCCGGGTACAGGGCTCGTCTATGGCTACACCTTC. Protein product: CASSLPGTGLVYGYTF.

CDR3 bases: TGTGCCAGCAGCCCGGGACGGCAGACTTCTGGCTACACCTTC. This encodes CASSPGRQTSGYTF. The V gene is TRBV14, the J gene TRBJ1-2; D may be TRBD1 (5 bases). The CDR3 length is 14 residues. V dropped 4 bases and J dropped 7 bases, with 16 bases sitting between them. CDR1 and CDR2 from the germline V gene are SGHDN and FVKESK.

The chain has TRBV6-5 and TRBJ2-7; D unresolved. Looked up from germline, CDR1 is MNHEY and CDR2 is SVGAGI. The CDR3 is made up of 12 amino acids. The V end was cut by 8 bases, the J end by 2 bases, with 10 bases between. The CDR3 loop reads CASRRGTYEQYF. CDR3 coding DNA: TGTGCCAGCCGACGCGGAACCTACGAGCAGTACTTC.

The chain uses TRBV9 and TRBJ1-6, with D perhaps TRBD1 (6 bases). V was cut by 0 bases and J by 5 bases, with 9 bases left in between. Germline V gene data show CDR1 as SGDLS and CDR2 as YYNGEE. This CDR3 has 15 amino acids. CDR3 sequence (DNA): TGTGCCAGCAGCGTAGGGACAGTCAATAATTCACCCCTCCACTTT. This encodes CASSVGTVNNSPLHF. The whole variable domain, remainder taken from reference TRBV9 and TRBJ1-6, is DSGVTQTPKHLITATGQRVTLRCSPRSGDLSVYWYQQSLDQGLQFLIQYYNGEERAKGNILERFSAQQFPDLHSELNLSSLELGDSALYFCASSVGTVNNSPLHFGNGTRLTVT.

CDR3 sequence (DNA): TGTGCCAGCAGCGACCCGGGGGTCGGTCATATGGGATACACCTTC. Amino acids: CASSDPGVGHMGYTF. The chain joins TRBV27 to TRBJ1-2; D is perhaps TRBD1 (5 bases). V was trimmed by 6 bases and J by 11 bases, leaving 25 bases between them. Per germline, CDR1 MNHEY and CDR2 SMNVEV (reference sequence). This CDR3 region has 15 residues.

This clone was seen once. The rearrangement links TRBV28 to TRBJ1-3; 11 nucleotides agree with TRBD1. J gave up 1 base and V 4 bases, and 6 bases lay outside the gene matches. The CDR3 has 17 residues. From germline, CDR1 is MDHEN and CDR2 SYDVKM. The CDR3 sequence is CASSSRTGGFSGNTIYF. The CDR3 bases are TGTGCCAGCAGTTCCCGGACAGGGGGCTTTTCTGGAAACACCATATATTTT.

CDR3 sequence: CASSPETEAEAFF. CDR3 nucleotide sequence: TGCGCCAGCAGCCCGGAGACGGAAGCTGAAGCTTTCTTT. The chain combines TRBV5-1 with TRBJ1-1, with D uncertain. The CDR3 runs to 13 residues. V was pared by 4 bases and J by 6 bases, with 13 bases between. Germline assignment: CDR1 SGHRS and CDR2 YFSETQ.

Here the CDR3 DNA reads TGTGCCAGCAGCTCGTCCGACAGATCTTCCTATGGCTACACCTTC. Translating it yields CASSSSDRSSYGYTF. The chain is built from TRBV7-9 and TRBJ1-2, with a possible D match to TRBD1 (5 bases). This CDR3 is built from 15 residues. Trimming stripped 4 bases from V and 4 bases from J, with 16 bases between. Germline values: CDR1 SEHNR, CDR2 FQNEAQ (reference sequence). The variable domain in full, completed from reference TRBV7-9 and TRBJ1-2, reads DTGVSQNPRHKITKRGQNVTFRCDPISEHNRLYWYRQTLGQGPEFLTYFQNEAQLEKSRLLSDRFSAERPKGSFSTLEIQRTEQGDSAMYLCASSSSDRSSYGYTFGSGTRLTVV.

The table lists this clone with a few counts. The chain couples TRBV19 to TRBJ1-3; maybe TRBD1 (6 bases). V gave up 4 bases and J gave up 5 bases, with 12 bases separating them. From germline, CDR1 is LNHDA and CDR2 SQIVND (reference sequence). The CDR3 is 14 amino acids. The CDR3 sequence: CASSKQGSRNTIYF. Here the CDR3 DNA reads TGTGCCAGTAGTAAACAGGGTTCAAGAAACACCATATATTTT.

The rearrangement links TRBV6-5 to TRBJ1-1; D is possibly TRBD1 (5 bases). The germline V gene has CDR1 MNHEY and CDR2 SVGAGI. This CDR3 is built from 13 residues. V lost 6 bases and J lost 2, with 10 bases in between. CDR3 DNA sequence: TGTGCCAGCAGGATGGGACTTAACACTGAAGCTTTCTTT. Its translation is CASRMGLNTEAFF.

The J gene is TRBJ1-5, the V gene TRBV5-6; no clear D gene. CDR1 is SGHDT and CDR2 is YYEEEE in the germline V gene. V was clipped by 1 base and J by 5 bases, with 10 bases between them. This CDR3 contains 14 residues. Here the CDR3 reads CASSLNHRDQPQHF. CDR3 bases: TGTGCCAGCAGCTTGAACCATAGGGATCAGCCCCAGCATTTT.

The V and J genes are TRBV28 and TRBJ1-1, with a weak D call TRBD1 (6 bases). CDR1 and CDR2 (germline): MDHEN, SYDVKM. The CDR3 length is 12 residues. Between the trimmed V and J ends, which lost 6 bases and 3 bases, there was a span of 8 bases. The CDR3 region has the DNA TGTGCCAGCAGAGACAGGTACACTGAAGCTTTCTTT. Translating it yields CASRDRYTEAFF.

The chain employs TRBV5-1 and TRBJ1-2; D uncertain. The CDR3 is 15 residues long. Trimming took off 2 bases at V and 0 bases at J, with 11 bases between the two ends. Germline V gene lookup returns CDR1 SGHRS and CDR2 YFSETQ. CDR3 residues: CASSLLPPPNYGYTF. CDR3 nucleotides: TGCGCCAGCAGCTTATTACCACCCCCTAACTATGGCTACACCTTC.

V is TRBV27 and J is TRBJ1-1; no clear D. The V end lost 5 bases, the J end lost 0 bases, and 4 bases lay between the germline ends. The CDR3 runs 12 residues. Germline assignment: CDR1 MNHEY and CDR2 SMNVEV (reference sequence). The CDR3 loop reads CASSRMNTEAFF. The DNA for the CDR3 is TGTGCCAGCAGTCGCATGAACACTGAAGCTTTCTTT.